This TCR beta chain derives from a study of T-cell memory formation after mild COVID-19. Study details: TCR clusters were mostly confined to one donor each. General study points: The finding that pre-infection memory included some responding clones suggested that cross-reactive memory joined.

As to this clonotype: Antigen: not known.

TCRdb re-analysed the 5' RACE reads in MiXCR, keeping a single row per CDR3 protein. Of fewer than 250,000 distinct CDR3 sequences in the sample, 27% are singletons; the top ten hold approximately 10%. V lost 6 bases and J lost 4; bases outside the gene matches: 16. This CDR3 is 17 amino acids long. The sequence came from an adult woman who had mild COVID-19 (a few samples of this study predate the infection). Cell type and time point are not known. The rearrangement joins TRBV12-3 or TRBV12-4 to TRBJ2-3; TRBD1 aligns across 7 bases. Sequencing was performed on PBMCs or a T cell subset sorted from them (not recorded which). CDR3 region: CASSQTLGTEEPDTQYF. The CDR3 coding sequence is TGTGCCAGCAGCCAGACGCTCGGGACAGAGGAGCCAGATACGCAGTATTTT.